These T cell receptor beta chains were read from a single sample in a study of control samples from healthy donors and cancer patients. TCRdb keeps only in-frame clones here, not all; method: immunoSEQ multiplex PCR. Altogether 150,000 to 180,000 clones are present, roughly 94% being singletons, with the ten largest covering around 5.4%. Sequences were obtained from blood. The receptors were gathered from a man aged 35-49 years in good health. The conserved cysteine and the conserved F or W are not part of the CDR3 here. For some rows the clone size is stated as once, few or many, or as a class when expanded; others skip it.

j_call: TRBJ1-2; clone_size: NA; v_call: TRBV4-1; cdr3_aa: ASSQAGAGYGYT
j_call: TRBJ1-2; clone_size: few; v_call: TRBV6-5; cdr3_aa: ASSTGTIYT
j_call: TRBJ1-4; clone_size: NA; v_call: TRBV7-9; cdr3_aa: ASSTSRWGAKEVGEKLF
j_call: TRBJ1-2; clone_size: NA; v_call: TRBV4-2; cdr3_aa: ASSQDREGGYT
j_call: TRBJ2-5; clone_size: once; v_call: TRBV6-5; cdr3_aa: ASSFTGGGETQY
j_call: TRBJ1-1; clone_size: once; v_call: TRBV4-1; cdr3_aa: ASSQEGGRTEAF
j_call: TRBJ1-3; clone_size: NA; v_call: TRBV30; cdr3_aa: AWRPRTGVRNTIY
j_call: TRBJ1-4; clone_size: NA; v_call: TRBV11-2; cdr3_aa: ASSPGRVEKLF
j_call: TRBJ2-2; clone_size: NA; v_call: TRBV24-1; cdr3_aa: ATERQGSLSGELF
j_call: TRBJ2-5; clone_size: NA; v_call: TRBV3-1/TRBV3-2; cdr3_aa: ASSGPGVKETQY
j_call: TRBJ1-2; clone_size: NA; v_call: TRBV6-2/TRBV6-3; cdr3_aa: ASSPDIRGLSYGYT
j_call: TRBJ1-1; clone_size: once; v_call: TRBV5-6; cdr3_aa: ASSSSGGTEAF
j_call: TRBJ2-3; clone_size: few; v_call: TRBV3-1/TRBV3-2; cdr3_aa: ASSYTDTQY
j_call: TRBJ1-2; clone_size: NA; v_call: TRBV5-1; cdr3_aa: ASSLEETNYGYT
j_call: TRBJ1-2; clone_size: NA; v_call: TRBV9; cdr3_aa: ASSESQGYGYT
j_call: TRBJ2-3; clone_size: NA; v_call: TRBV7-2; cdr3_aa: ASSEGQGAADTQY
j_call: TRBJ1-5; clone_size: NA; v_call: TRBV27; cdr3_aa: ASRATDRGPQPQH
j_call: TRBJ2-6; clone_size: NA; v_call: TRBV19; cdr3_aa: ASSTHGPNVLT
j_call: TRBJ2-7; clone_size: NA; v_call: TRBV23-1; cdr3_aa: ASSHLAVGTGRTYEQY
j_call: TRBJ2-7; clone_size: NA; v_call: TRBV7-9; cdr3_aa: AVGGRKNEQY
j_call: TRBJ2-5; clone_size: NA; v_call: TRBV18; cdr3_aa: ASSPPGQAATQY
j_call: TRBJ2-7; clone_size: NA; v_call: TRBV6-2/TRBV6-3; cdr3_aa: ASSATGTGTYEQY
j_call: TRBJ1-3; clone_size: NA; v_call: TRBV4-2; cdr3_aa: ASSQDKTGGNTIY
j_call: TRBJ2-6; clone_size: NA; v_call: TRBV24-1; cdr3_aa: ATSDRGQGASGANVLT
j_call: TRBJ1-1; clone_size: NA; v_call: TRBV6-5; cdr3_aa: ASSSLWGTAF
j_call: TRBJ2-3; clone_size: NA; v_call: TRBV19; cdr3_aa: ASKAGPGTDTQY
j_call: TRBJ2-2; clone_size: NA; v_call: TRBV24-1; cdr3_aa: ATRRTGGVSGELF
j_call: TRBJ2-3; clone_size: once; v_call: TRBV9; cdr3_aa: ASSVGPHRGDTQY
j_call: TRBJ1-5; clone_size: once; v_call: TRBV19; cdr3_aa: ASSMGSDQPQH
j_call: TRBJ1-5; clone_size: NA; v_call: TRBV24-1; cdr3_aa: ATSEGTVSNQPQH
j_call: TRBJ1-3; clone_size: NA; v_call: TRBV4-1; cdr3_aa: ASSVSGQLISSGNTIY
j_call: TRBJ2-5; clone_size: NA; v_call: TRBV6-5; cdr3_aa: ASSYSVSNQETQY
j_call: TRBJ1-2; clone_size: NA; v_call: TRBV28; cdr3_aa: ASSFRGTKYT
j_call: TRBJ2-1; clone_size: NA; v_call: TRBV29-1; cdr3_aa: SVDGSSRNEQF
j_call: TRBJ2-5; clone_size: NA; v_call: TRBV11-1; cdr3_aa: ASSLGTRSRLETQY
j_call: TRBJ2-7; clone_size: NA; v_call: TRBV11-2; cdr3_aa: ASSLSAEEYYEQY
j_call: TRBJ1-1; clone_size: NA; v_call: TRBV4-1; cdr3_aa: ASRFTAGGKEAF
j_call: TRBJ2-6; clone_size: NA; v_call: TRBV9; cdr3_aa: ASSTRDRGDNVLT
j_call: TRBJ2-2; clone_size: NA; v_call: TRBV18; cdr3_aa: ASSPSGGTGELF
j_call: TRBJ1-3; clone_size: NA; v_call: TRBV5-4; cdr3_aa: ASSHHGGEENTIY
j_call: TRBJ1-6; clone_size: NA; v_call: TRBV5-1; cdr3_aa: ASSLGEGNSPLH
j_call: TRBJ1-6; clone_size: few; v_call: TRBV6-6; cdr3_aa: ASLGGQRSNSPLH
j_call: TRBJ1-4; clone_size: once; v_call: TRBV28; cdr3_aa: ASSLYSQGPNEKLF
j_call: TRBJ1-5; clone_size: NA; v_call: TRBV19; cdr3_aa: ASISAVGGYNQPQH
j_call: TRBJ1-3; clone_size: NA; v_call: TRBV7-2; cdr3_aa: ASSFGQGAGNTIY
j_call: TRBJ2-1; clone_size: once; v_call: TRBV9; cdr3_aa: ASSVGRELAGGYNEQF